These 2 T cell receptor beta chains share one sample of origin, sequenced in a study of shared clonotypes between healthy human individuals. The method was immunoSEQ multiplex PCR; TCRdb's version includes in-frame clones alone and lacks a portion of them. The table lists more than 1.2 million clones, about 98.5% of them singletons. Sequenced: naive CD4+ T cells sorted from blood. Sample subset: CD45RA+ positively selected. Receptor source: a man under 40 in good health.

The chain uses TRBV7-2 and TRBJ2-1, with D possibly TRBD2 on 5 matching bases. V was pared by 5 bases and J by 10 bases, with 9 bases between. Germline loops: CDR1 SGHTA, CDR2 FQGNSA. The CDR3 consists of 11 residues. CDR3 in amino acids: CASSDPGEQFF. DNA for the CDR3: TGTGCCAGCAGCGACCCGGGGGAGCAGTTCTTC.

The chain links TRBV11-2 to TRBJ1-2; D possibly corresponds to TRBD1 (5 bases). V was shortened by 1 base and J by 8 bases, with 14 bases between the two germline ends. Germline CDR1 SGHAT, CDR2 FQNNGV. This CDR3 spans 14 amino acids. The CDR3 here is CASSLGPGRGGYTF. CDR3 nucleotides: TGTGCCAGCAGCTTAGGTCCGGGGCGCGGCGGCTACACCTTC.